The clone carrying this T cell receptor (beta chain) appeared once. Its specificity is unknown. Profiling relied on immunoSEQ multiplex PCR, and the TCRdb table lists in-frame clones only, not all of them. The repertoire holds roughly 98,000 clones, with approximately 85% as singletons. This sample stems from a study of radiotherapy plus CTLA-4 blockade in lung cancer. Looking at the study overall: Under 20% of patients responded objectively, and 31% achieved disease control.

Trimming at V came to 1 base and at J to 1 base, leaving 12 bases not matched to a gene. Per germline, CDR1 KGHSH and CDR2 LQKENI. The CDR3 spans 20 residues. Study results and caveats: Reported findings show early blood T cell clone dynamics, with interferon-beta, best predicted response.

The sequencing here drew on peripheral blood, taken from a patient treated with radiotherapy plus ipilimumab. This chain joins TRBV18 and TRBJ2-7, with 14 bases aligning to TRBD2. The TCR sequence derives from a human donor with non-small cell lung cancer who had a partial response to radiotherapy plus ipilimumab. The DNA of the CDR3 is TGTGCCAGCTCACCACATACTCCGGGACTAGCGGGAGAGGCATCCTACGAGCAGTACTTC. This codes for CASSPHTPGLAGEASYEQYF.